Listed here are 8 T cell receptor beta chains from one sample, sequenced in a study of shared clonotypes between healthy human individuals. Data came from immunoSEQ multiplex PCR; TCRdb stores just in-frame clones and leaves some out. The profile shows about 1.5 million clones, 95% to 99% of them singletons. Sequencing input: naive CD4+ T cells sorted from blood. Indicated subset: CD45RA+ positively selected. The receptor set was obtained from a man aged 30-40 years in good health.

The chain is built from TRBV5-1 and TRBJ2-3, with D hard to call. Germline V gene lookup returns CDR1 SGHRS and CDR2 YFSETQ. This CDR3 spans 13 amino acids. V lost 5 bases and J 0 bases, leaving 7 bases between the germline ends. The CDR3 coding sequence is TGCGCCAGCAGAAAGCCTAGCACAGATACGCAGTATTTT. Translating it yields CASRKPSTDTQYF.

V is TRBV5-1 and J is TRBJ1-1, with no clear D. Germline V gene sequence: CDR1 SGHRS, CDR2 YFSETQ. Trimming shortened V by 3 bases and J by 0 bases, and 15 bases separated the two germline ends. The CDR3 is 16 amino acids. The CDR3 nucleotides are TGCGCCAGCAGCTGGGGAGGTGACCGAATGAACACTGAAGCTTTCTTT. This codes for CASSWGGDRMNTEAFF.

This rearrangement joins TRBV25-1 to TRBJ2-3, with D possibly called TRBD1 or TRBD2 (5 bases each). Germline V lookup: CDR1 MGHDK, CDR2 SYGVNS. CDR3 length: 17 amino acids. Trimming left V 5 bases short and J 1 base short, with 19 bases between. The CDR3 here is CASSQPGTRRGTDTQYF. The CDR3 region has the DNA TGTGCCAGCAGTCAACCCGGGACCCGACGGGGCACAGATACGCAGTATTTT.

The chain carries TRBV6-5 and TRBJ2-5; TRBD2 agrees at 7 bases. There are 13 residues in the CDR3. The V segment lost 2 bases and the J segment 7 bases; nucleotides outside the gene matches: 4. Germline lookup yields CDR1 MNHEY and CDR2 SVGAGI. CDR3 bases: TGTGCCAGCAGTTACAGACTAGCTGGGACCCAGTACTTC. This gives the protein CASSYRLAGTQYF.

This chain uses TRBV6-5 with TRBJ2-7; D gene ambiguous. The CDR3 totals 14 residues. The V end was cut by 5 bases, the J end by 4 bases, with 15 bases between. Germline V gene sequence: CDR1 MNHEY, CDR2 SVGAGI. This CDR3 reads CASSPVTTLYEQYF. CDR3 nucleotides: TGTGCCAGCAGTCCCGTAACTACGTTATACGAGCAGTACTTC.

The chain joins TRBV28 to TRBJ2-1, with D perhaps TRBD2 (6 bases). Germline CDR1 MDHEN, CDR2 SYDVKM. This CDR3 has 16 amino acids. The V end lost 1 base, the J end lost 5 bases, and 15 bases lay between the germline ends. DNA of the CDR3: TGTGCCAGCAGTTTATCCGTACCGGGAGCGGACAATGAGCAGTTCTTC. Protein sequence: CASSLSVPGADNEQFF.

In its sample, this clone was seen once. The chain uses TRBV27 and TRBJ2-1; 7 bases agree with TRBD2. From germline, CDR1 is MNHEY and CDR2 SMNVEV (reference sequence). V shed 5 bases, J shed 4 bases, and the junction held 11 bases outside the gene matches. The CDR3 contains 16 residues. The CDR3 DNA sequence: TGTGCCAGCAGTCTAGATTACGGCGGGAGTTACAATGAGCAGTTCTTC. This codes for CASSLDYGGSYNEQFF.

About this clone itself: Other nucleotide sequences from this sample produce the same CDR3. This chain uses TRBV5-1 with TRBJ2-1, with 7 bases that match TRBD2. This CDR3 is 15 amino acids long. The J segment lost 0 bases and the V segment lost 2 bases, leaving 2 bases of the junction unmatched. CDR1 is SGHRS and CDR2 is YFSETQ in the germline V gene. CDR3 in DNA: TGCGCCAGCAGCTTAGGCGGGGGCTCCTACAATGAGCAGTTCTTC. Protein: CASSLGGGSYNEQFF.